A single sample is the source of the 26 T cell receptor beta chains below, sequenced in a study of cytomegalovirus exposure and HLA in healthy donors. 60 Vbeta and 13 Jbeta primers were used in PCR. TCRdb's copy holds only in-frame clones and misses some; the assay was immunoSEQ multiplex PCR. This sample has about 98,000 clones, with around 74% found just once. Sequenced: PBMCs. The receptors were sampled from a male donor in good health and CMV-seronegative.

The chain's CDR3 is CASSSSGAQYF. CDR3 coding DNA: TGTGCCAGCAGTTCCTCGGGAGCACAGTACTTC. The genes are TRBV28 and TRBJ2-5, with D possibly matching TRBD2 (6 bases). The CDR3 extends over 11 amino acids. The ends were cut back, 4 bases at V and 11 bases at J, with 11 bases in the middle. CDR1 and CDR2 from the germline V gene are MDHEN and SYDVKM.

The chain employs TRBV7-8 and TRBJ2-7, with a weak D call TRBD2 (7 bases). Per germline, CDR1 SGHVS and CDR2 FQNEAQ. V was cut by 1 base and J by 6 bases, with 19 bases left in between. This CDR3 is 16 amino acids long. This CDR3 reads CASSLVTAGVGGEQYF. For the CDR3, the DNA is TGTGCCAGCAGCTTAGTTACTGCGGGAGTAGGGGGCGAGCAGTACTTC.

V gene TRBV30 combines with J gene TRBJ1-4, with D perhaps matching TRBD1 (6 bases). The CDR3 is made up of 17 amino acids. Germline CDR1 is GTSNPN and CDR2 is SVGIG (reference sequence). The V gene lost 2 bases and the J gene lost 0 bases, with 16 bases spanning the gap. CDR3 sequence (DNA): TGTGCCTGGAGTTCCTGGGGGGGCAGGGCAACTAATGAAAAACTGTTTTTT. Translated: CAWSSWGGRATNEKLFF.

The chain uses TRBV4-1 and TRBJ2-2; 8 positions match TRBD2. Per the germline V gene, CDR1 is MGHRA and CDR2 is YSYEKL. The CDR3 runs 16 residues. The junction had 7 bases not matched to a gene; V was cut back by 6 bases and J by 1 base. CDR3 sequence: CASRDVGLVNTGELFF. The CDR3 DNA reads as TGCGCCAGCAGGGACGTGGGACTAGTGAACACCGGGGAGCTGTTTTTT.

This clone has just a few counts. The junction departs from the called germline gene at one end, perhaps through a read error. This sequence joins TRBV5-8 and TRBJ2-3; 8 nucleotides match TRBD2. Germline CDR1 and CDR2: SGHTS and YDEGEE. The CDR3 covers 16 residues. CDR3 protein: CASRFKSGGPGDTQYF. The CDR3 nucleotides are TGTGCCAGCCGCTTTAAATCGGGAGGGCCCGGAGATACGCAGTATTTT. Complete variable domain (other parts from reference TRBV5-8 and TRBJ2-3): EAGVTQSPTHLIKTRGQQATLRCSPISGHTSVYWYQQALGLGLQFLLWYDEGEERNRGNFPPRFSGRQFPNYSSELNVNALELEDSALYLCASRFKSGGPGDTQYFGPGTRLTVL.

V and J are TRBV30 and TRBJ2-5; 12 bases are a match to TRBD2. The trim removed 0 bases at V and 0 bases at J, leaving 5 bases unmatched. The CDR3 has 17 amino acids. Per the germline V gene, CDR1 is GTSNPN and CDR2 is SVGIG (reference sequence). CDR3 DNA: TGTGCCTGGAGTGTACTAGCGGGAGGACTTTACCAAGAGACCCAGTACTTC. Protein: CAWSVLAGGLYQETQYF.

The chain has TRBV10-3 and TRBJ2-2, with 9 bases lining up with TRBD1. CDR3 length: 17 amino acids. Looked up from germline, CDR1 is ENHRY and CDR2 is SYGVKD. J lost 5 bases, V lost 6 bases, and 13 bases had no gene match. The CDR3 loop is CAIRKSQQGAKTGELFF. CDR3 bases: TGTGCCATCAGGAAATCTCAACAGGGGGCTAAGACCGGGGAGCTGTTTTTT.

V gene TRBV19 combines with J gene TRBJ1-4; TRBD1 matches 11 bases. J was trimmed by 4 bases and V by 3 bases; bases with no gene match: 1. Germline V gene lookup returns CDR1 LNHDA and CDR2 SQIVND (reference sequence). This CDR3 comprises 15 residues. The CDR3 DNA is TGTGCCAGTAGTATGGGGACAGGGGGTAATGAAAAACTGTTTTTT. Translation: CASSMGTGGNEKLFF.

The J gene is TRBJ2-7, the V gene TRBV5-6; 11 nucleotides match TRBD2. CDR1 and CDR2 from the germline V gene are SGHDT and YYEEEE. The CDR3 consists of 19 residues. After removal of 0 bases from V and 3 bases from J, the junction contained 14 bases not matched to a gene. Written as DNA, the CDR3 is TGTGCCAGCAGCTTGGCGGGACCGGGACTAGCGGCCGTGAGCTACGAGCAGTACTTC. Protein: CASSLAGPGLAAVSYEQYF. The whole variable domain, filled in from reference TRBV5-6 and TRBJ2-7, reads DAGVTQSPTHLIKTRGQQVTLRCSPKSGHDTVSWYQQALGQGPQFIFQYYEEEERQRGNFPDRFSGHQFPNYSSELNVNALLLGDSALYLCASSLAGPGLAAVSYEQYFGPGTRLTVT.

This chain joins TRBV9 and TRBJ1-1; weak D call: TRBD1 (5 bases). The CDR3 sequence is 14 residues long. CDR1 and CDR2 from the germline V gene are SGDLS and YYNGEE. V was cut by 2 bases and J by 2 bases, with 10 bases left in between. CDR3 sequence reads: CASSVRQSNTEAFF. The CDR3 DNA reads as TGTGCCAGCAGCGTCCGACAGTCCAACACTGAAGCTTTCTTT.

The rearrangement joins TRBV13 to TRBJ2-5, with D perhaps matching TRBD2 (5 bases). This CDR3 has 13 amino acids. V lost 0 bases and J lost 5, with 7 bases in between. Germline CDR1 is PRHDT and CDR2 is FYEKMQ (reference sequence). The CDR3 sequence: CASSLGGIETQYF. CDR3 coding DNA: TGTGCCAGCAGCTTAGGCGGGATTGAGACCCAGTACTTC.

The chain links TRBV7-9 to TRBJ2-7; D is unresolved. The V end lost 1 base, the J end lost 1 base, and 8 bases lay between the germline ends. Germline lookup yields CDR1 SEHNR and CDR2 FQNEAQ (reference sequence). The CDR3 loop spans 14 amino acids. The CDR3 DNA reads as TGTGCCAGCAGCTTAGACCCGGTTTCCTACGAGCAGTACTTC. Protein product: CASSLDPVSYEQYF.

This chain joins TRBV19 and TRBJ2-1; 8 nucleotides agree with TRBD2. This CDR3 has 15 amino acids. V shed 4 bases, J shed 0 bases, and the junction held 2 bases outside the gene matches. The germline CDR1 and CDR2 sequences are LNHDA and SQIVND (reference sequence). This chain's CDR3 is CASSSSGSSYNEQFF. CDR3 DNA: TGTGCCAGTAGTAGCAGCGGGAGCTCCTACAATGAGCAGTTCTTC.

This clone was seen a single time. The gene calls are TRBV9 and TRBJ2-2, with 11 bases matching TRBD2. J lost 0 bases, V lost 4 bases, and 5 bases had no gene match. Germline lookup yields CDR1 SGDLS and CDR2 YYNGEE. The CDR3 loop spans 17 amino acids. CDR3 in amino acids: CASSPPGLAANTGELFF. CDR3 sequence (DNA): TGTGCCAGCAGCCCCCCGGGACTAGCGGCGAACACCGGGGAGCTGTTTTTT.

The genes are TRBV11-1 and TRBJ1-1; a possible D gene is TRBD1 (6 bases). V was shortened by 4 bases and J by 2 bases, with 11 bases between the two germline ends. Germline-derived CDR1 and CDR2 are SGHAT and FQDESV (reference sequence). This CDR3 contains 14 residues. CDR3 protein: CASSYTGINTEAFF. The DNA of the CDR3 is TGTGCCAGCAGCTACACAGGGATAAACACTGAAGCTTTCTTT.

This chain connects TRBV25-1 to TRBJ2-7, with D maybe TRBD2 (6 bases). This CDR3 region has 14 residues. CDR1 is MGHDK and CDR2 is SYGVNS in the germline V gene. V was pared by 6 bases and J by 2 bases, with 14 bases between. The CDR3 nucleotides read TGTGCCAGCAGCGGGGGAGGTGGTCCCTACGAGCAGTACTTC. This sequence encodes CASSGGGGPYEQYF.

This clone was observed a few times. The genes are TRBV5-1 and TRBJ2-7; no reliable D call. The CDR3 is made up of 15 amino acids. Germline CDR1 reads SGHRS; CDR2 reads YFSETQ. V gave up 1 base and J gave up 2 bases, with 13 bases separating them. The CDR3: CASSLSAIRTYEQYF. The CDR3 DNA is TGCGCCAGCAGCTTGTCTGCAATCAGAACCTACGAGCAGTACTTC.

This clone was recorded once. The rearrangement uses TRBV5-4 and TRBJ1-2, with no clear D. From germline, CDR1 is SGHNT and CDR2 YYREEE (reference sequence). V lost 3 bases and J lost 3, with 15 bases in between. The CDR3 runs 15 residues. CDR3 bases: TGTGCCAGCAGCTCGATTCGGGAATTTGACTATGGCTACACCTTC. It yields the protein CASSSIREFDYGYTF.

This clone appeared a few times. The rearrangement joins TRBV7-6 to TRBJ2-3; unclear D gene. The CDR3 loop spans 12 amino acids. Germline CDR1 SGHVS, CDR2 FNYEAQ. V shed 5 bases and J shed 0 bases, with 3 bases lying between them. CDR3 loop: CASSPSTDTQYF. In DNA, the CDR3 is TGTGCCAGCAGCCCTAGCACAGATACGCAGTATTTT.

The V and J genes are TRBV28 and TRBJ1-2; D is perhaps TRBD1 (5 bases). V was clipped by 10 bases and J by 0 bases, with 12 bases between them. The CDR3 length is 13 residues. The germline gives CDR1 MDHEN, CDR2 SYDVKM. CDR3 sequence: CATEGGANYGYTF. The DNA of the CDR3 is TGTGCCACCGAGGGAGGGGCTAACTATGGCTACACCTTC.

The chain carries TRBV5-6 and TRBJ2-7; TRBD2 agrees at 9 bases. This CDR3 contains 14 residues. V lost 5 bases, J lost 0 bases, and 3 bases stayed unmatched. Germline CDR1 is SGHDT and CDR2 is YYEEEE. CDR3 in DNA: TGTGCCAGCAGTGATAGCGGGAGCTCCTACGAGCAGTACTTC. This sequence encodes CASSDSGSSYEQYF.

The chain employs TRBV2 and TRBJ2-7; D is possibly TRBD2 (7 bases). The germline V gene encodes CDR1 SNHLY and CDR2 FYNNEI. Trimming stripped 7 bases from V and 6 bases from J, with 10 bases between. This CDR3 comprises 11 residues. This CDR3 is CASIGGAEQYF. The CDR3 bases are TGTGCCAGCATAGGGGGGGCCGAGCAGTACTTC.

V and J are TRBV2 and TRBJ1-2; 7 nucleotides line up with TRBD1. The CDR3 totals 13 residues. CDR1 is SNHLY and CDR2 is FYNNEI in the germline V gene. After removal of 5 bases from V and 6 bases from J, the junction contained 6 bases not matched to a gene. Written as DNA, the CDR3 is TGTGCCAGCAGTAACAGGGGAGTCCATGGCTACACCTTC. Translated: CASSNRGVHGYTF.

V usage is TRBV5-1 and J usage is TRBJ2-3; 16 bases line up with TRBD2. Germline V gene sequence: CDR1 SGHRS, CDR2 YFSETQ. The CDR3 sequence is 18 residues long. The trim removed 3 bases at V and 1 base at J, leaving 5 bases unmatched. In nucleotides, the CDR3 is TGCGCCAGCAGCTCGGGACTAGCGGGAGGGCGGGGCACAGATACGCAGTATTTT. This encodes CASSSGLAGGRGTDTQYF.

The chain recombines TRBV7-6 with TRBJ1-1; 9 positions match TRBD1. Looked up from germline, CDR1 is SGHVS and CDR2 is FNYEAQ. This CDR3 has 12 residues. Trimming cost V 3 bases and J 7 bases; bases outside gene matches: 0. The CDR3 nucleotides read TGTGCCAGCAGCTTGGGACAGGGTGAAGCTTTCTTT. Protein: CASSLGQGEAFF. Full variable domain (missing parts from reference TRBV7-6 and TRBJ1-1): GAGVSQSPRYKVTKRGQDVALRCDPISGHVSLYWYRQALGQGPEFLTYFNYEAQQDKSGLPNDRFSAERPEGSISTLTIQRTEQRDSAMYRCASSLGQGEAFFGQGTRLTVV.

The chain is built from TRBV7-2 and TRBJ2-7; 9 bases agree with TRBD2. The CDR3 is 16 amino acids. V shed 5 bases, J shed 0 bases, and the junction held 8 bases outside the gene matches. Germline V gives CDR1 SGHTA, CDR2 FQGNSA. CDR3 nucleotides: TGTGCCAGCAGCGTCCCTAGCGGGACGAGCTCCTACGAGCAGTACTTC. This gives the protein CASSVPSGTSSYEQYF.